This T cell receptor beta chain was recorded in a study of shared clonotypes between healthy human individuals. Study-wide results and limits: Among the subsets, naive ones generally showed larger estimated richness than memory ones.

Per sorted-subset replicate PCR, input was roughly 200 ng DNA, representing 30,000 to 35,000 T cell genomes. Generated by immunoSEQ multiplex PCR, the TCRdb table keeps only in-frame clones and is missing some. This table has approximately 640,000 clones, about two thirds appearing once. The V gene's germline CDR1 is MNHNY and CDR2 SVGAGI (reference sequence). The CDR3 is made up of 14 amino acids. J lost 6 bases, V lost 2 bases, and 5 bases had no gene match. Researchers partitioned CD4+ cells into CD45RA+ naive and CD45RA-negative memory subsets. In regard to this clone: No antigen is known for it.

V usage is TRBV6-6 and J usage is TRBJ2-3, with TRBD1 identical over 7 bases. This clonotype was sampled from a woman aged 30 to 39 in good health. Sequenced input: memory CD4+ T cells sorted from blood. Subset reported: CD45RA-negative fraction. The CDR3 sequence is CASSYPDRADTQYF. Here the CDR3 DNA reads TGTGCCAGCAGTTACCCCGACAGGGCCGATACGCAGTATTTT.